Below are 8 T cell receptor beta chains sequenced from a single sample in a study of CD4 T cells in relation to SARS-CoV-2 and coronaviruses. Antigen specificity for these receptors is unknown. Before the COVID-19 pandemic, during about 2011-2019, CD4+ T cells were taken from unexposed donors. After ten to eleven days of culture, CD4+ T cells were isolated. Libraries were prepared by immunoSEQ multiplex PCR; TCRdb keeps only in-frame clonotypes and omits some of them. The sample includes fewer than 20,000 clones, about 76% of them seen just once. Sequenced input: CD4+ T cells from PBMCs, cultured in vitro. The source of these receptors is a human donor in good health.

V usage is TRBV19 and J usage is TRBJ2-5; 10 bases match TRBD2. This CDR3 spans 21 amino acids. CDR1 is LNHDA, CDR2 SQIVND, per germline (reference sequence). V trimming: 7 bases; J trimming: 2 bases; junction bases outside the gene matches: 25. DNA for the CDR3: TGTGCCAGTATCCCTCGGGGGAGTGATTCTAGCGGGAGAATCCCTCAAGAGACCCAGTACTTC. Translation gives CASIPRGSDSSGRIPQETQYF.

This chain connects TRBV6-5 to TRBJ1-1; D is ambiguous. The CDR3 spans 11 residues. The V end was cut by 6 bases, the J end by 2 bases, with 4 bases between. Germline values: CDR1 MNHEY, CDR2 SVGAGI. The CDR3 spells CASRGNTEAFF. CDR3 DNA: TGTGCCAGCAGAGGAAACACTGAAGCTTTCTTT.

This chain uses TRBV6-6 with TRBJ2-6; maybe TRBD1 (6 bases). CDR3 size: 18 residues. Trimming cost V 5 bases and J 0 bases, with 17 bases left between them. CDR1 is MNHNY and CDR2 is SVGAGI in the germline V gene (reference sequence). The CDR3 sequence is CASSHSGTSSSGANVLTF. In nucleotides, the CDR3 is TGTGCCAGCAGTCATTCCGGGACATCAAGCTCTGGGGCCAACGTCCTGACTTTC.

This clone appeared a few times. The genes are TRBV5-1 and TRBJ1-6; TRBD1 might be the D (6 bases). There are 16 residues in the CDR3. V lost 1 base, J lost 9 bases, and 17 bases lay in between. The V gene's germline CDR1 is SGHRS and CDR2 YFSETQ. The CDR3 loop reads CASSLKGGEVGSPLHF. In DNA form, the CDR3 reads TGCGCCAGCAGCTTGAAGGGGGGGGAAGTTGGTTCACCCCTCCACTTT. Together with reference TRBV5-1 and TRBJ1-6, the CDR3 gives the full variable domain: KAGVTQTPRYLIKTRGQQVTLSCSPISGHRSVSWYQQTPGQGLQFLFEYFSETQRNKGNFPGRFSGRQFSNSRSEMNVSTLELGDSALYLCASSLKGGEVGSPLHFGNGTRLTVT.

CDR3 sequence: CASSLVLQSSGNTIYF. The DNA for the CDR3 is TGCGCCAGCAGCTTGGTCCTACAGAGCTCTGGAAACACCATATATTTT. The chain joins TRBV5-1 to TRBJ1-3; no reliable D call. This CDR3 spans 16 amino acids. In germline, CDR1 is SGHRS, CDR2 YFSETQ. The germline V and J ends were trimmed by 0 bases and 0 bases, with 10 bases remaining between them.

In its sample, this clone was seen a few times. V gene TRBV11-1 combines with J gene TRBJ2-3, with D unclear. Trimming pared 2 bases from V and 4 bases from J, leaving 4 bases between. CDR3 size: 12 residues. Germline-derived CDR1 and CDR2 are SGHAT and FQDESV (reference sequence). Here the CDR3 DNA reads TGTGCCAGCAGCTTAAGCCCAGATACGCAGTATTTT. Protein sequence: CASSLSPDTQYF.

V and J are TRBV5-1 and TRBJ2-1; TRBD2 matches at 11 bases. The V gene end was trimmed by 3 bases and the J gene end by 7 bases; junction bases not matched to a gene: 3. The CDR3 runs 14 residues. The germline CDR1 and CDR2 sequences are SGHRS and YFSETQ. CDR3 loop: CASSSGTSGNEQFF. The CDR3 nucleotides read TGCGCCAGCAGCTCCGGGACTAGCGGTAATGAGCAGTTCTTC.

The chain links TRBV5-1 to TRBJ1-5, with unresolved D. Trimming removed 4 bases at V and 3 bases at J, with 14 bases between. Germline lookup yields CDR1 SGHRS and CDR2 YFSETQ. The CDR3 sequence is 15 residues long. The CDR3 loop is CASSPDGVINQPQHF. The CDR3 DNA follows: TGCGCCAGCAGCCCTGATGGGGTAATCAATCAGCCCCAGCATTTT.